This T cell receptor beta chain appears in the sequencing data of a study of shared clonotypes between healthy human individuals. Overall study: Each donor had three CD4 naive, three CD4 memory, two CD8 naive and one CD8 memory plate.

CDR3 length equals 15 residues. Germline assignment: CDR1 KGHSH and CDR2 LQKENI. V was clipped by 2 bases and J by 4 bases, with 12 bases between them. The assay ran at deep level. The table came from immunoSEQ multiplex PCR; TCRdb's copy has only in-frame clones and leaves some out. The data hold 1.4 million or so clones, with approximately 98.5% observed a single time. Regarding this clone: As yet, its antigen is unknown.

General observations from the study: Naive subsets typically showed greater estimated richness than memory subsets. Generation probabilities of non-shared clonotypes were lower (relative to those shared by all four donors).

The receptor's source is a man aged 25 to 40 in good health. Material for sequencing was naive CD4+ T cells sorted from blood. Described subset: CD45RA+ positively selected. This chain connects TRBV18 to TRBJ2-1; D uncertain. In DNA, the CDR3 is TGTGCCAGCTCACCAGCGATAGCCCAGTACAATGAGCAGTTCTTC. Translating it yields CASSPAIAQYNEQFF.